These 15 T cell receptor beta chains share one sample of origin, sequenced in a study of blood T cell repertoires in COVID-19. Sequencing used immunoSEQ multiplex PCR; TCRdb keeps in-frame clones, though not all of them. Of approximately 75,000 clones in the sample, roughly 91% were seen once. Sequenced material: peripheral blood. These receptors originate from a man aged 55 to 70 with acute or convalescent COVID-19.

This sequence joins TRBV7-2 and TRBJ2-2; D might be TRBD2 (5 bases). Germline CDR1 SGHTA, CDR2 FQGNSA. The V and J ends lost 3 bases and 1 base respectively, with 6 bases between them. The CDR3 is 14 residues long. CDR3 sequence reads: CASSFGGNTGELFF. CDR3 sequence (DNA): TGTGCCAGCAGCTTTGGAGGGAACACCGGGGAGCTGTTTTTT.

The J gene is TRBJ2-5, the V gene TRBV29-1; no clear D. The CDR3 extends over 12 amino acids. CDR1 SQVTM and CDR2 ANQGSEA come from the germline V gene. V lost 3 bases and J 5 bases, leaving 10 bases between the germline ends. CDR3 region: CSVDSLEETQYF. The CDR3 DNA is TGCAGCGTTGACTCCCTGGAGGAGACCCAGTACTTC.

The genes are TRBV5-4 and TRBJ2-3; TRBD2 aligns across 13 bases. Per the germline V gene, CDR1 is SGHNT and CDR2 is YYREEE (reference sequence). This CDR3 spans 15 amino acids. V gave up 4 bases and J gave up 6 bases; unmatched junction bases: 5. DNA for the CDR3: TGTGCCAGCAGCAGGACTAGCGGGGGATGGGATACGCAGTATTTT. Its protein is CASSRTSGGWDTQYF.

The gene calls are TRBV5-6 and TRBJ1-1; D not resolved. CDR3 length equals 14 residues. Germline values: CDR1 SGHDT, CDR2 YYEEEE. V gave up 2 bases and J gave up 0 bases, with 8 bases separating them. As DNA, the CDR3 is TGTGCCAGCAGCTTTTTTCAGTTGAACACTGAAGCTTTCTTT. It is translated as CASSFFQLNTEAFF.

The chain is built from TRBV28 and TRBJ2-2, with TRBD1 identical over 9 bases. This CDR3 spans 14 amino acids. The V and J ends lost 4 bases and 6 bases, in that order; junction bases with no gene match: 3. Germline-derived CDR1 and CDR2 are MDHEN and SYDVKM. The CDR3 loop is CASSSTGGPGELFF. The DNA of the CDR3 is TGTGCCAGCAGTTCGACAGGGGGGCCCGGGGAGCTGTTTTTT. Using reference TRBV28 and TRBJ2-2 for the parts outside the CDR3, the full variable domain is DVKVTQSSRYLVKRTGEKVFLECVQDMDHENMFWYRQDPGLGLRLIYFSYDVKMKEKGDIPEGYSVSREKKERFSLILESASTNQTSMYLCASSSTGGPGELFFGEGSRLTVL.

The chain carries TRBV12-2 and TRBJ2-1; TRBD2, as called in the table, went unchecked against the DNA. TRBV12-2 is assigned pseudogene status. The CDR3 spans 14 residues. CDR3 residues: CASRLGNGHNEQFF. CDR3 nucleotide sequence: TGTGCAAGTCGCTTAGGAAACGGTCACAATGAGCAGTTCTTC.

This clone was recorded once. V and J are TRBV5-4 and TRBJ1-4; TRBD1 aligns across 10 bases. Germline CDR1 is SGHNT and CDR2 is YYREEE (reference sequence). CDR3 length equals 16 residues. V lost 5 bases and J lost 5; bases outside the gene matches: 9. The CDR3 region has the DNA TGTGCCAGCAGTCGGGACAGGGGATTTAAAAATGAAAAACTGTTTTTT. It is translated as CASSRDRGFKNEKLFF.

The chain employs TRBV11-1 and TRBJ1-2; D gene unclear. The V end lost 2 bases, the J end lost 7 bases, and 11 bases lay between the germline ends. This CDR3 region has 13 residues. CDR1 and CDR2 from the germline V gene are SGHAT and FQDESV (reference sequence). The CDR3 DNA reads TGTGCCAGCAGCTTACGGTCTCCTGGTGGCTACACCTTC. The encoded protein is CASSLRSPGGYTF. Filled out from reference TRBV11-1 and TRBJ1-2, the complete variable domain reads EAEVAQSPRYKITEKSQAVAFWCDPISGHATLYWYRQILGQGPELLVQFQDESVVDDSQLPKDRFSAERLKGVDSTLKIQPAELGDSAMYLCASSLRSPGGYTFGSGTRLTVV.

This sequence joins TRBV6-5 and TRBJ1-1, with unresolved D. Per germline, CDR1 MNHEY and CDR2 SVGAGI. The CDR3 is 13 amino acids. Trimming left V 6 bases short and J 4 bases short, with 12 bases between. DNA for the CDR3: TGTGCCAGCAGCCCACTGCGGTTCACTGAAGCTTTCTTT. Translation: CASSPLRFTEAFF.

This clone was picked up one time. This sequence joins TRBV10-3 and TRBJ2-2; the D gene is possibly TRBD1 (6 bases). This CDR3 has 14 amino acids. Looked up from germline, CDR1 is ENHRY and CDR2 is SYGVKD. V was trimmed by 8 bases and J by 4 bases, leaving 14 bases between them. The CDR3 loop reads CAIAQGASTGELFF. In DNA, the CDR3 is TGTGCCATCGCACAGGGTGCCTCCACCGGGGAGCTGTTTTTT.

This chain uses TRBV9 with TRBJ2-1; 13 bases line up with TRBD2. Germline CDR1 and CDR2: SGDLS and YYNGEE. The ends lost 3 bases at V and 0 bases at J; junction bases unmatched: 6. CDR3 length: 18 amino acids. CDR3 bases: TGTGCCAGCAGCGAGGGACTAGCGGGGTTTAGCTCCTACAATGAGCAGTTCTTC. It encodes CASSEGLAGFSSYNEQFF.

The CDR3 here is CASGLDGTGGYTIYF. CDR3 in DNA: TGTGCTAGTGGTTTGGACGGGACAGGGGGATACACCATATATTTT. The V and J genes are TRBV12-5 and TRBJ1-3, with 11 bases fitting TRBD1. V shed 1 base and J 8 bases; nucleotides not matched to a gene: 4. This CDR3 is built from 15 residues. Per the germline V gene, CDR1 is LGHNT and CDR2 is FRNRAP.

J is TRBJ2-7 and V is TRBV5-5, with 7 bases fitting TRBD1. This CDR3 region has 14 residues. V trimming: 3 bases; J trimming: 3 bases; junction bases outside the gene matches: 6. Per germline, CDR1 SGHKS and CDR2 YYEKEE (reference sequence). CDR3 sequence: CASSSGQTFYEQYF. The DNA of the CDR3 is TGTGCCAGCAGCTCGGGACAGACCTTCTACGAGCAGTACTTC.

V and J are TRBV6-6 and TRBJ1-1; no reliable D call. The CDR3 contains 11 residues. Per germline, CDR1 MNHNY and CDR2 SVGAGI (reference sequence). V was cut by 6 bases and J by 1 base, with 3 bases left in between. The CDR3 region is CASRQNTEAFF. The CDR3 DNA reads TGTGCCAGCAGACAGAACACTGAAGCTTTCTTT.

The V gene is TRBV7-6, the J gene TRBJ2-5; 13 bases match TRBD2. The J segment lost 5 bases and the V segment lost 1 base, leaving 4 bases of the junction unmatched. The CDR3 contains 16 residues. CDR1 and CDR2 from the germline V gene are SGHVS and FNYEAQ. DNA for the CDR3: TGTGCCAGCAGCTTAGGGACTAGCGGGAGTCAGGAGACCCAGTACTTC. Encoded protein: CASSLGTSGSQETQYF.